The clone carrying this TCR beta chain was counted ten times or more. Its antigen remains unidentified. For the diagnoses, clinical symptoms, serum thyroxine and TRAb, thyroid ultrasound and orbital computed tomography were used. The data stem from a study of T cells in Graves' hyperthyroidism and ophthalmopathy. Study-level results: From stable hyperthyroidism, ophthalmopathy was separated by a 13 V-J model.

Amplified regions were TCR beta CDR3 sequences from RNA transcripts. HTBI primers were employed in a first-round RT-PCR of the TCR CDR3. TCRdb called the multiplex PCR reads again in MiXCR, with one record for every CDR3 protein. The data contain hundreds of thousands of distinct CDR3 sequences, 25% to 30% of them singletons. The sample taken for sequencing was blood. This clonotype originated in a man aged 35 to 55 with Graves' hyperthyroidism that later progressed to Graves' ophthalmopathy.

The CDR3 DNA follows: TGCAGTGCCACGACGGACGCCACTTACGAGCAGTACTTC. This sequence encodes CSATTDATYEQYF. The V and J genes are TRBV20-1 and TRBJ2-7; D not resolved. V was pared by 6 bases and J by 4 bases, with 16 bases between. CDR3 length: 13 amino acids. Germline values: CDR1 DFQATT, CDR2 SNEGSKA (reference sequence).